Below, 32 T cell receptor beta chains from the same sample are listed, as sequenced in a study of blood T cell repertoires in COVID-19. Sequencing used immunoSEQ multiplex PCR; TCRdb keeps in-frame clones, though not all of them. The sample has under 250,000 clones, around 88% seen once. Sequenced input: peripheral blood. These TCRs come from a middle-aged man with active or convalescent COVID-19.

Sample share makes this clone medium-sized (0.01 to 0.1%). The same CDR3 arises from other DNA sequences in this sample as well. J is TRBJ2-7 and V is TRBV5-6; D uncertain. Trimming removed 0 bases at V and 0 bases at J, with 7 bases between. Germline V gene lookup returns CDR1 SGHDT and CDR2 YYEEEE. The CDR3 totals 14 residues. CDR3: CASSLDGDSYEQYF. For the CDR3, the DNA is TGTGCCAGCAGCTTGGATGGAGACTCCTACGAGCAGTACTTC.

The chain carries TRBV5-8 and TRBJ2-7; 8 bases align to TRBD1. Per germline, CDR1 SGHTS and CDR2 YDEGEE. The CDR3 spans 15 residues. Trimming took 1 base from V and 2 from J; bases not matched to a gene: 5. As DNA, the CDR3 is TGTGCCAGCAGCTTGTACGGACAGGGTCCCTACGAGCAGTACTTC. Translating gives CASSLYGQGPYEQYF.

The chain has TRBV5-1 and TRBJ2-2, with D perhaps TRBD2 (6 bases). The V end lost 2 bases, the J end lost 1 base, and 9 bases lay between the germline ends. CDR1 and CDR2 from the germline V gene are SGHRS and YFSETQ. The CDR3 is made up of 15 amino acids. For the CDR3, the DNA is TGCGCCAGCAGCTTCTCTAGCGAGAACACCGGGGAGCTGTTTTTT. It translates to CASSFSSENTGELFF.

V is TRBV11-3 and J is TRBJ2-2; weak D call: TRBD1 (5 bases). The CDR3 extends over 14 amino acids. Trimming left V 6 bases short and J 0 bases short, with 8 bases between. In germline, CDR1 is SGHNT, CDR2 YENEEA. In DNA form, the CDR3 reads TGTGCCAGCAGGCAGGGCGCGAACACCGGGGAGCTGTTTTTT. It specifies CASRQGANTGELFF.

CDR3 DNA: TGTGCCAGCACCGTAGGGGGGGTAATGGCTGGGGCCAACGTCCTGACTTTC. Translation: CASTVGGVMAGANVLTF. The chain joins TRBV7-3 to TRBJ2-6, with D perhaps TRBD2 (7 bases). The CDR3 spans 17 residues. V lost 7 bases and J 2 bases, leaving 18 bases between the germline ends. Per the germline V gene, CDR1 is SGHTA and CDR2 is FQGTGA. Supplemented by reference TRBV7-3 and TRBJ2-6, the full variable domain reads GAGVSQTPSNKVTEKGKYVELRCDPISGHTALYWYRQSLGQGPEFLIYFQGTGAADDSGLPNDRFFAVRPEGSVSTLKIQRTERGDSAVYLCASTVGGVMAGANVLTFGAGSRLTVL.

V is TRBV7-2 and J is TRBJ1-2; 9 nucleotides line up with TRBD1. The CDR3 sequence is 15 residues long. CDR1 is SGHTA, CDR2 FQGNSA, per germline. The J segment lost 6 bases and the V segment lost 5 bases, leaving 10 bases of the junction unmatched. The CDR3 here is CASSLTGQGRDGYTF. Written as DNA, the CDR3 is TGTGCCAGCAGCCTCACGGGACAGGGTCGGGATGGCTACACCTTC.

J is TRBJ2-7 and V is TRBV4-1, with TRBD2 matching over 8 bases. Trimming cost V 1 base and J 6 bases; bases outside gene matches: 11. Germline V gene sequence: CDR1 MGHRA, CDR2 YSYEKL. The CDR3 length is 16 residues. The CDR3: CASSQVGGAGAGEQYF. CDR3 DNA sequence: TGCGCCAGCAGCCAAGTGGGGGGAGCGGGAGCCGGCGAGCAGTACTTC.

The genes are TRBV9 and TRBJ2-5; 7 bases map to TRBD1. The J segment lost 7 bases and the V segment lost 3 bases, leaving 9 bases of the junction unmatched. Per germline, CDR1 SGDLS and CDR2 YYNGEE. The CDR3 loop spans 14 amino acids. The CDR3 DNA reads TGTGCCAGCAGCGACCTGCACAACAGGGGGACCCAGTACTTC. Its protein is CASSDLHNRGTQYF.

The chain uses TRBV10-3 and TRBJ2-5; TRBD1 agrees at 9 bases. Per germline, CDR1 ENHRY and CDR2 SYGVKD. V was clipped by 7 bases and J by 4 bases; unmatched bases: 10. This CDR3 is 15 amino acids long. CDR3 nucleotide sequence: TGTGCCATCAACTCTCCGGGACAGGGCGTAGAGACCCAGTACTTC. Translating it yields CAINSPGQGVETQYF.

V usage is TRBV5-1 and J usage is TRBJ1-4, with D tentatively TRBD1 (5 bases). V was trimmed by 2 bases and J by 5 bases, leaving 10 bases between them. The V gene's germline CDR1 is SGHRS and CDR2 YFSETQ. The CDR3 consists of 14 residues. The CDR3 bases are TGCGCCAGCAGCTTTACGGGGGGAAATGAAAAACTGTTTTTT. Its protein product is CASSFTGGNEKLFF.

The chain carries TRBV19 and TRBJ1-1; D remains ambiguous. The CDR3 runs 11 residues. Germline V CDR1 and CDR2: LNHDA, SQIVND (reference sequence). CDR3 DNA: TGTGTAACCGAGGAGGGCACTGAAGCTTTCTTT. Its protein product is CVTEEGTEAFF.

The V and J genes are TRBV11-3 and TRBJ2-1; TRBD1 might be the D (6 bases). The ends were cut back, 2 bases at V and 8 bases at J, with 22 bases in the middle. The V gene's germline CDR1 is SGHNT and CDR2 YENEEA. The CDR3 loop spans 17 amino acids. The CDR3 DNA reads TGTGCCAGCAGCTTAACCCTGGGGGCAGGGAGAGGGTATGAGCAGTTCTTC. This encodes CASSLTLGAGRGYEQFF.

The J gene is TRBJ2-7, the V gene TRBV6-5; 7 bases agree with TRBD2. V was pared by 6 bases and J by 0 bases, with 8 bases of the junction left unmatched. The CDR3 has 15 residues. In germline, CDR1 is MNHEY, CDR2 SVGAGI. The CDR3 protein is CASREGLSSSYEQYF. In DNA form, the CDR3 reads TGTGCCAGCAGGGAGGGACTAAGTAGCTCCTACGAGCAGTACTTC.

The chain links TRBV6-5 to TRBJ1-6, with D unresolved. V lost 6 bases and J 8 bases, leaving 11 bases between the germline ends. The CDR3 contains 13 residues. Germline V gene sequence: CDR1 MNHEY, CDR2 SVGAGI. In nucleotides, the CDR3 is TGTGCCAGCAGGCCCGGGTGGGATTCACCCCTCCACTTT. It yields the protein CASRPGWDSPLHF.

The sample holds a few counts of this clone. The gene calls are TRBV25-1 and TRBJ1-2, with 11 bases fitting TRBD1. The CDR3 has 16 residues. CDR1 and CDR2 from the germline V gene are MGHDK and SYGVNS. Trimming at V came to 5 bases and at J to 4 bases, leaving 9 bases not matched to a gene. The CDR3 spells CASSHRDRGDLYGYTF. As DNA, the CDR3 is TGTGCCAGCAGTCACCGGGACAGGGGGGACCTCTATGGCTACACCTTC.

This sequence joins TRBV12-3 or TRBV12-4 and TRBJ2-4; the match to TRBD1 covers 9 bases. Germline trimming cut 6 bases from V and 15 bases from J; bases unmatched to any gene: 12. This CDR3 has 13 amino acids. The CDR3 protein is CASSLGGDRVRYF. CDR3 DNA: TGTGCCAGCAGCTTGGGAGGGGACAGGGTGAGGTACTTC.

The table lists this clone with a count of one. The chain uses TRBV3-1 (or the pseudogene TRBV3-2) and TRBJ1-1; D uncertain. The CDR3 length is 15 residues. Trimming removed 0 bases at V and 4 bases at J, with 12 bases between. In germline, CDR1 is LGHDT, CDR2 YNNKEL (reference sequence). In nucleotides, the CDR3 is TGTGCCAGCAGCCAAGAGGGCCGGCGGGCCACTGAAGCTTTCTTT. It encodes CASSQEGRRATEAFF.

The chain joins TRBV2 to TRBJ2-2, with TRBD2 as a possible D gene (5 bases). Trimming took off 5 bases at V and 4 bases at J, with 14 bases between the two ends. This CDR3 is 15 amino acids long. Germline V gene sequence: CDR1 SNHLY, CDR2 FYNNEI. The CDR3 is CASSRSSSGTGELFF. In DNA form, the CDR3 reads TGTGCCAGCAGTCGAAGTTCGAGCGGCACCGGGGAGCTGTTTTTT.

CDR3 nucleotides: TGCGCCAGCAGCCAAGTGAGGGTGGCCCCCCCCTACGAGCAGTACTTC. Protein: CASSQVRVAPPYEQYF. The chain is built from TRBV4-1 and TRBJ2-7, with a tentative D call TRBD2 (5 bases). The germline V gene has CDR1 MGHRA and CDR2 YSYEKL. V lost 1 base and J 2 bases, leaving 15 bases between the germline ends. The CDR3 is 16 residues long.

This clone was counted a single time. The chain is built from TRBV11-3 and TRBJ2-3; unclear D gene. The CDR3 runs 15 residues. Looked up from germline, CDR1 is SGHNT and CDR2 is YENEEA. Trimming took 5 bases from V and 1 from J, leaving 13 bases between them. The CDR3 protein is CASSQEEHRTDTQYF. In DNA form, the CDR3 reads TGTGCCAGCAGCCAAGAAGAACATCGCACAGATACGCAGTATTTT. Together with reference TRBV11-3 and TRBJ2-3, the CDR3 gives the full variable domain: EAGVVQSPRYKIIEKKQPVAFWCNPISGHNTLYWYLQNLGQGPELLIRYENEEAVDDSQLPKDRFSAERLKGVDSTLKIQPAELGDSAVYLCASSQEEHRTDTQYFGPGTRLTVL.

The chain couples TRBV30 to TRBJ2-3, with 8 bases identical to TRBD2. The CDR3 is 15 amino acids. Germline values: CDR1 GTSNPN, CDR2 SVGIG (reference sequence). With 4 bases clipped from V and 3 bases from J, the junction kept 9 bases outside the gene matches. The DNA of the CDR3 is TGTGCCTGGACCCGTGCGGGAGGCTGGACAGATACGCAGTATTTT. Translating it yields CAWTRAGGWTDTQYF. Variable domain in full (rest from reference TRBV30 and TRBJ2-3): SQTIHQWPATLVQPVGSPLSLECTVEGTSNPNLYWYRQAAGRGLQLLFYSVGIGQISSEVPQNLSASRPQDRQFILSSKKLLLSDSGFYLCAWTRAGGWTDTQYFGPGTRLTVL.

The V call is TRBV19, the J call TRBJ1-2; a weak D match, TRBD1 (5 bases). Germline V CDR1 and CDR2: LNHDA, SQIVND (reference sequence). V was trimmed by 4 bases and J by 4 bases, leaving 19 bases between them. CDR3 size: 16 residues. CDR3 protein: CASSTKTVSHPYGYTF. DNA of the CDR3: TGTGCCAGTAGTACAAAGACAGTCTCCCACCCCTATGGCTACACCTTC.

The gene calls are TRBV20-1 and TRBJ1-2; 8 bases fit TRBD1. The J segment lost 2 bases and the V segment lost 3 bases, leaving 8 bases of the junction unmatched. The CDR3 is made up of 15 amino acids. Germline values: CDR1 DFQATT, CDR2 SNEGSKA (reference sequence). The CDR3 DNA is TGCAGTGCTAGTCGGTCTCAGGGGGCAAACTATGGCTACACCTTC. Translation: CSASRSQGANYGYTF.

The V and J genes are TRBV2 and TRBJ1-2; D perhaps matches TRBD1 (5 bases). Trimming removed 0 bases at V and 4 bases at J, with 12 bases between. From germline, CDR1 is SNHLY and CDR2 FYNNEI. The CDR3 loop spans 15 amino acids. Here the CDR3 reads CASSEALTVGYGYTF. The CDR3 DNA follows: TGTGCCAGCAGTGAAGCCTTGACAGTGGGCTATGGCTACACCTTC.

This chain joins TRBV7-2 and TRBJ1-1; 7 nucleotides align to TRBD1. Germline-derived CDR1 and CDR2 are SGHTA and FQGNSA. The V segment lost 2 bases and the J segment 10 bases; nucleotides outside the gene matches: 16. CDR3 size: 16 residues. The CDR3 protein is CASSLLSLGQSGGAFF. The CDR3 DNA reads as TGTGCCAGCAGCTTACTTAGCCTGGGACAGTCCGGCGGAGCTTTCTTT.

CDR3 sequence reads: CASSFAHQGTEAFF. CDR3 DNA: TGTGCCAGCAGCTTCGCTCATCAGGGCACTGAAGCTTTCTTT. This chain joins TRBV11-3 and TRBJ1-1; D is perhaps TRBD1 (5 bases). CDR1 is SGHNT, CDR2 YENEEA, per germline. Trimming took off 3 bases at V and 4 bases at J, with 12 bases between the two ends. CDR3 length: 14 amino acids.

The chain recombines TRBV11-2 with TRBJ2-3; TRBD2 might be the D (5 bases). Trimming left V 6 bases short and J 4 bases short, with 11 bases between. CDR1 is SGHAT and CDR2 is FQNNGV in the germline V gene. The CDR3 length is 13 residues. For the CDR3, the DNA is TGTGCCAGCAGAAAGGACTGGGCAGATACGCAGTATTTT. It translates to CASRKDWADTQYF.

Written as DNA, the CDR3 is TGTGCCAGCAGTGAAGTTCCATCCCAGCCCCAGCATTTT. Its translation is CASSEVPSQPQHF. The chain carries TRBV6-1 and TRBJ1-5; no definite D call. CDR1 MNHNS and CDR2 SASEGT come from the germline V gene. The CDR3 consists of 13 residues. With 1 base removed from V and 7 bases from J, the gap between germline ends came to 8 bases.

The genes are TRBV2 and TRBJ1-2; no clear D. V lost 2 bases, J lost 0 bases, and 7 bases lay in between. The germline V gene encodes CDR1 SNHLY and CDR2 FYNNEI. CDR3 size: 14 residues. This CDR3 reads CASSESNSNYGYTF. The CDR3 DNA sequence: TGTGCCAGCAGTGAATCCAACTCTAACTATGGCTACACCTTC.

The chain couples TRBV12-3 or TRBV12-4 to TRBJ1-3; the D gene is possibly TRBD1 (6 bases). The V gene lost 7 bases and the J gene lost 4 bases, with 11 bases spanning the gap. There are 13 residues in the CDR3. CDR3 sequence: CASNRVRGNTIYF. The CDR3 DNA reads TGTGCCAGCAACAGGGTTAGGGGAAACACCATATATTTT.

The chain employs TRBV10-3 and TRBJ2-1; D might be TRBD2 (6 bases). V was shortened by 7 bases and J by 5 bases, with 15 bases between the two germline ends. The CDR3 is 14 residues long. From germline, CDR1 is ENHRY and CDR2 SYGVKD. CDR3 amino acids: CAIKQSAGNNEQFF. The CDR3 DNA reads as TGTGCCATCAAGCAGTCGGCGGGGAACAATGAGCAGTTCTTC.

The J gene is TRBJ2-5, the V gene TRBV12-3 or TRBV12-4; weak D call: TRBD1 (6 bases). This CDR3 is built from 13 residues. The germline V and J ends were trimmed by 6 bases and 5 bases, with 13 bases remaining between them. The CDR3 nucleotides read TGTGCCAGCAGCTCATTTCAGGGGGAGACCCAGTACTTC. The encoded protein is CASSSFQGETQYF.